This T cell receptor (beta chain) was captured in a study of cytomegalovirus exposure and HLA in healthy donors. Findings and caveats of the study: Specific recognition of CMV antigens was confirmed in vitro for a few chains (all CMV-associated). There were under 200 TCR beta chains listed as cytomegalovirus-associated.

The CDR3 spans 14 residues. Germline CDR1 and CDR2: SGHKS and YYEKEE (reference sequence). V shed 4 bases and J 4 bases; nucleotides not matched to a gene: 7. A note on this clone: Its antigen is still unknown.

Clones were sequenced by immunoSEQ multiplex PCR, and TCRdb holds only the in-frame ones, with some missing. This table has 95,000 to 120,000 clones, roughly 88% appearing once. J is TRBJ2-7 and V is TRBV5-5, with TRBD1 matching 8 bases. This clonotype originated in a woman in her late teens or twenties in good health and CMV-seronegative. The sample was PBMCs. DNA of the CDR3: TGTGCCAGCAGCACTGACAGGGGATCGTACGAGCAGTACTTC. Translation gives CASSTDRGSYEQYF.